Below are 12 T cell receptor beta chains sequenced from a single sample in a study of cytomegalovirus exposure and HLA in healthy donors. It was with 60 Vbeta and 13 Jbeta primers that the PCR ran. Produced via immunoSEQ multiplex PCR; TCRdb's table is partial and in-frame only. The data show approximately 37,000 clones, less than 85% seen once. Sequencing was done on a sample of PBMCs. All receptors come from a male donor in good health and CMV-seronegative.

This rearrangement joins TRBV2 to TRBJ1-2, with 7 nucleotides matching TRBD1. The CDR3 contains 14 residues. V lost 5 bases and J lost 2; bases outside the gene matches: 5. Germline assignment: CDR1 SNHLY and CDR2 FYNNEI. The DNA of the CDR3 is TGTGCCAGCAGTACAACCAGGGGGAACTATGGCTACACCTTC. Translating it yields CASSTTRGNYGYTF.

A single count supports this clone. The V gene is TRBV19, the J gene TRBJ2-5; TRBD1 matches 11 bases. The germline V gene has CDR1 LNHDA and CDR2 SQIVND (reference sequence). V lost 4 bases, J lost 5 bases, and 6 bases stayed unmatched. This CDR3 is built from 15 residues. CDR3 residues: CASSSGQGAWETQYF. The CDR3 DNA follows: TGTGCCAGTAGTAGCGGACAGGGGGCATGGGAGACCCAGTACTTC.

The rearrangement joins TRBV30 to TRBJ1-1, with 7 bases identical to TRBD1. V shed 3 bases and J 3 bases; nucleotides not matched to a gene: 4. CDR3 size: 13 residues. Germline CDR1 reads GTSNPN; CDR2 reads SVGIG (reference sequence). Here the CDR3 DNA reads TGTGCCTGGAGCTTAGACAGGGACACTGAAGCTTTCTTT. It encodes CAWSLDRDTEAFF. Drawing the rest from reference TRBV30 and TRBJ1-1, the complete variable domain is SQTIHQWPATLVQPVGSPLSLECTVEGTSNPNLYWYRQAAGRGLQLLFYSVGIGQISSEVPQNLSASRPQDRQFILSSKKLLLSDSGFYLCAWSLDRDTEAFFGQGTRLTVV.

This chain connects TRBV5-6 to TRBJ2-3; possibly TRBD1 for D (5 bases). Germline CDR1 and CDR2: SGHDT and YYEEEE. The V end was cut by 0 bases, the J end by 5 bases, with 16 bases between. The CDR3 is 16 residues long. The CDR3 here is CASSLAGWANQDTQYF. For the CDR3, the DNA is TGTGCCAGCAGCTTGGCAGGGTGGGCTAACCAAGATACGCAGTATTTT.

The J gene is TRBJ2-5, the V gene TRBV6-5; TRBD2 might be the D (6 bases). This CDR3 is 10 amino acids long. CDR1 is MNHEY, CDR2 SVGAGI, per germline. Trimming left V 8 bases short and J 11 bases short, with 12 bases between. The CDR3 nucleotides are TGTGCCAGCGGCACGGGGGAGCAGTACTTC. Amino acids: CASGTGEQYF.

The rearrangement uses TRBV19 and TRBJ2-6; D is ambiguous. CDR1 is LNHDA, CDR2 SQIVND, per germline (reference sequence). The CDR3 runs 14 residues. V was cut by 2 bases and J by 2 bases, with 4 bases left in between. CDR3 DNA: TGTGCCAGTAGTATACAGGCTGGGGCCAACGTCCTGACTTTC. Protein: CASSIQAGANVLTF.

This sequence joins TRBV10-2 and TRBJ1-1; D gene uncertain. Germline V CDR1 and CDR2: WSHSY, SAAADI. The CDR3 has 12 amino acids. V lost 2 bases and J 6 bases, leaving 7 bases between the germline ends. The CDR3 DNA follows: TGCGCCAGCAGTGAGATTTCGTCTGAAGCTTTCTTT. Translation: CASSEISSEAFF.

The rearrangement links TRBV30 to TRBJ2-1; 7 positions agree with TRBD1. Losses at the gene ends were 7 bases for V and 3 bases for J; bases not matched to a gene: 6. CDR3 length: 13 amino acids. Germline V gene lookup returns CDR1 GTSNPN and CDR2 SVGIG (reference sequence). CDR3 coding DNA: TGTGCCTCTTCCCGGGACAGCTACAATGAGCAGTTCTTC. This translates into CASSRDSYNEQFF.

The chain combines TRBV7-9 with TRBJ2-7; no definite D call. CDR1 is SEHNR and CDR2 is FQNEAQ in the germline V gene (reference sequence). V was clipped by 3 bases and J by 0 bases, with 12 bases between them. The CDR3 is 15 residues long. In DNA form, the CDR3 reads TGTGCCAGCAGCTTCAGTAGCCAGAGCTCCTACGAGCAGTACTTC. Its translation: CASSFSSQSSYEQYF.

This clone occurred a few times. The CDR3 DNA is TGTGCCAGCAGCCAAGGAAAGGGGACTAGCGGCACAGATACGCAGTATTTT. Encoded protein: CASSQGKGTSGTDTQYF. The chain uses TRBV4-2 and TRBJ2-3; TRBD2 matches 10 bases. Germline assignment: CDR1 LGHNA and CDR2 YNFKEQ. J was trimmed by 1 base and V by 1 base; bases with no gene match: 5. The CDR3 loop spans 17 amino acids.

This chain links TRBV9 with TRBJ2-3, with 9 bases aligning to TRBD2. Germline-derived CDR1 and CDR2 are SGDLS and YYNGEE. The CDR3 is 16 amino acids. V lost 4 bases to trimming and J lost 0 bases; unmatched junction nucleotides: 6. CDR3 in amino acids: CASSFGLAPSTDTQYF. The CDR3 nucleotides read TGTGCCAGCAGCTTCGGACTAGCGCCTAGCACAGATACGCAGTATTTT.

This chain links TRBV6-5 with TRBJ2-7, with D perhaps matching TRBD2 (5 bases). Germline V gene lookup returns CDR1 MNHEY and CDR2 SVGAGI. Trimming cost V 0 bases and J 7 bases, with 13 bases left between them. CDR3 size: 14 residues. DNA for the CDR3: TGTGCCAGCAGTTACTCCAACGCGGGTGGAGAGCAGTACTTC. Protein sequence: CASSYSNAGGEQYF.